The 2 T cell receptor beta chains in this list originate from one sample, sequenced in a study of cytomegalovirus exposure and HLA in healthy donors. Both 60 Vbeta primers and 13 Jbeta primers went into the PCR. Generated by immunoSEQ multiplex PCR, the TCRdb table keeps only in-frame clones and is missing some. The table for this sample gives tens of thousands of clones. The sample taken for sequencing was PBMCs. These TCRs come from a man aged 30 to 45 in good health and CMV-seronegative.

This chain links TRBV5-1 with TRBJ2-2; TRBD1 matches 9 bases. The CDR3 has 16 amino acids. Trimming at V came to 7 bases and at J to 4 bases, leaving 11 bases not matched to a gene. Germline V CDR1 and CDR2: SGHRS, YFSETQ. The CDR3 loop reads CASVVGDRDATGELFF. The CDR3 DNA sequence: TGCGCCAGCGTTGTAGGGGACAGGGATGCCACCGGGGAGCTGTTTTTT.

This chain connects TRBV27 to TRBJ2-5; 15 nucleotides agree with TRBD2. Germline values: CDR1 MNHEY, CDR2 SMNVEV (reference sequence). The CDR3 loop spans 17 amino acids. Trimming removed 6 bases from V and 5 bases from J; junction bases left unmatched: 10. The CDR3 coding sequence is TGTGCCAGCAGCCAAGGACTAGCGGGGGGGCGTCTCGAGACCCAGTACTTC. Amino acids: CASSQGLAGGRLETQYF.